Presented here are 11 T cell receptor beta chains from one specimen sequenced in a study of blood T cell repertoires in COVID-19. Profiling relied on immunoSEQ multiplex PCR, and the TCRdb table lists in-frame clones only, not all of them. The table has around 260,000 clones, approximately 81% seen once. Sequenced material: peripheral blood. The receptors come from a man aged 55 to 70 with acute or convalescent COVID-19.

This sequence joins TRBV18 and TRBJ1-2; 11 bases are shared with TRBD1. Unmatched junction bases numbered 4, after V lost 3 bases and J lost 4 bases. CDR3 size: 15 residues. In germline, CDR1 is KGHSH, CDR2 LQKENI. The CDR3 bases are TGTGCCAGCTCACCGGGACAGGGGGACTTCTATGGCTACACCTTC. Its protein product is CASSPGQGDFYGYTF.

This clone was counted between two and nine times. V is TRBV18 and J is TRBJ1-1; the D gene is possibly TRBD1 (6 bases). This CDR3 is 15 amino acids long. CDR1 and CDR2 from the germline V gene are KGHSH and LQKENI. Trimming removed 2 bases from V and 2 bases from J, with 12 bases in between. CDR3 in DNA: TGTGCCAGCTCACCAACGGCAGGGGCAAACACTGAAGCTTTCTTT. Its protein product is CASSPTAGANTEAFF.

The rearrangement links TRBV5-1 to TRBJ2-7, with TRBD1 identical over 9 bases. The germline CDR1 and CDR2 sequences are SGHRS and YFSETQ. The CDR3 loop spans 13 amino acids. V lost 4 bases, J lost 3 bases, and 2 bases stayed unmatched. CDR3 nucleotide sequence: TGCGCCAGCAGCCCGACAGGGGGCTACGAGCAGTACTTC. Translation: CASSPTGGYEQYF.

The V call is TRBV11-3, the J call TRBJ2-1; 8 positions agree with TRBD1. Germline CDR1 reads SGHNT; CDR2 reads YENEEA. Trimming took 5 bases from V and 1 from J; bases not matched to a gene: 7. The CDR3 contains 16 residues. DNA for the CDR3: TGTGCCAGCAGCCCGCAGGGACAGGCTTCCTACAATGAGCAGTTCTTC. Amino acids: CASSPQGQASYNEQFF.

The chain recombines TRBV7-2 with TRBJ2-1; 9 bases align to TRBD2. Losses at the gene ends were 1 base for V and 7 bases for J; bases not matched to a gene: 8. Germline loops: CDR1 SGHTA, CDR2 FQGNSA. This CDR3 comprises 16 residues. CDR3 DNA: TGTGCCAGCAGCTTAGGCGCGGGACTAGCTAGGAATGAGCAGTTCTTC. Its protein product is CASSLGAGLARNEQFF.

The rearrangement joins TRBV2 to TRBJ1-4; 7 nucleotides line up with TRBD1. Germline CDR1 reads SNHLY; CDR2 reads FYNNEI. CDR3 length equals 14 residues. The V and J ends lost 3 bases and 11 bases, in that order; junction bases with no gene match: 9. CDR3 bases: TGTGCCAGCAGTGAGGGGGTCAGGGGGGTTAAACTGTTTTTT. It translates to CASSEGVRGVKLFF. Drawing the rest from reference TRBV2 and TRBJ1-4, the complete variable domain is EPEVTQTPSHQVTQMGQEVILRCVPISNHLYFYWYRQILGQKVEFLVSFYNNEISEKSEIFDDQFSVERPDGSNFTLKIRSTKLEDSAMYFCASSEGVRGVKLFFGSGTQLSVL.

The rearrangement links TRBV21-1 to TRBJ1-2; the table's D call, TRBD1, has no DNA check behind it. TRBV21-1 is deemed a pseudogene. This CDR3 region has 12 residues. The CDR3: CASSEQGRGYTF. In DNA form, the CDR3 reads TGTGCCAGCAGCGAACAGGGTCGGGGCTACACCTTC.

The DNA for the CDR3 is TGTGCCAGCCAAGGGACAGGGGGCGGGTATGGCTACACCTTC. It translates to CASQGTGGGYGYTF. The chain links TRBV2 to TRBJ1-2; 12 positions agree with TRBD1. V lost 8 bases and J lost 5; bases outside the gene matches: 6. From germline, CDR1 is SNHLY and CDR2 FYNNEI. The CDR3 is 14 residues long.

This clone was picked up one time. This chain uses TRBV7-9 with TRBJ2-3, with TRBD2 identical over 8 bases. The CDR3 runs to 17 residues. The germline V gene encodes CDR1 SEHNR and CDR2 FQNEAQ (reference sequence). The trim removed 5 bases at V and 2 bases at J, leaving 12 bases unmatched. CDR3 coding DNA: TGTGCCAGCAGCCCCGGCGGGGGGTTCTCTATCACAGATACGCAGTATTTT. This encodes CASSPGGGFSITDTQYF.

V gene TRBV19 combines with J gene TRBJ2-3, with D possibly being TRBD2 (5 bases). Trimming cost V 0 bases and J 6 bases, with 13 bases left between them. The CDR3 consists of 15 residues. The germline V gene has CDR1 LNHDA and CDR2 SQIVND (reference sequence). CDR3 sequence (DNA): TGTGCCAGTAGTATAGACCCATCATCGGGGGATACGCAGTATTTT. Translated, it gives CASSIDPSSGDTQYF.

V and J are TRBV14 and TRBJ2-3, with TRBD2 matching 8 bases. The CDR3 loop spans 17 amino acids. The junction had 9 bases not matched to a gene; V was cut back by 0 bases and J by 4 bases. Germline V gives CDR1 SGHDN, CDR2 FVKESK. This chain's CDR3 is CASSQDLSGRGADTQYF. For the CDR3, the DNA is TGTGCCAGCAGCCAAGATCTGAGCGGGAGAGGGGCAGATACGCAGTATTTT. The full variable domain, with the rest looked up from reference TRBV14 and TRBJ2-3, is EAGVTQFPSHSVIEKGQTVTLRCDPISGHDNLYWYRRVMGKEIKFLLHFVKESKQDESGMPNNRFLAERTGGTYSTLKVQPAELEDSGVYFCASSQDLSGRGADTQYFGPGTRLTVL.